The 23 T cell receptor beta chains reported below all come from one sample, sequenced in a study of blood T cell repertoires in COVID-19. The data were produced by immunoSEQ multiplex PCR, yet TCRdb's version contains in-frame clones alone and is incomplete. The sample includes about 400,000 clones, 80% to 90% of them seen just once. Source material: peripheral blood. The receptors shown here come from an older woman with COVID-19, enrolled during active disease.

This chain connects TRBV27 to TRBJ2-2, with 7 positions matching TRBD1. This CDR3 has 15 residues. In germline, CDR1 is MNHEY, CDR2 SMNVEV (reference sequence). V shed 6 bases, J shed 3 bases, and the junction held 7 bases outside the gene matches. DNA for the CDR3: TGTGCCAGCAGCTTAGTCGGGACAGACACCGGGGAGCTGTTTTTT. This sequence encodes CASSLVGTDTGELFF.

This chain connects TRBV29-1 to TRBJ2-7; perhaps TRBD1 as D (6 bases). CDR3 length: 12 amino acids. Trimming cost V 6 bases and J 5 bases, with 14 bases left between them. In germline, CDR1 is SQVTM, CDR2 ANQGSEA. DNA for the CDR3: TGCAGCGTCCAAAAGGGGGTGAACGAGCAGTACTTC. This translates into CSVQKGVNEQYF.

This chain uses TRBV5-1 with TRBJ2-2; D is ambiguous. Germline CDR1 is SGHRS and CDR2 is YFSETQ. V lost 1 base to trimming and J lost 3 bases, with 7 bases between them. This CDR3 region has 14 residues. The CDR3 region has the DNA TGCGCCAGCAGCTTGAATCTGTACACCGGGGAGCTGTTTTTT. It codes for CASSLNLYTGELFF.

The rearrangement links TRBV5-1 to TRBJ2-2, with unresolved D. V lost 1 base to trimming and J lost 0 bases, with 7 bases between them. Per germline, CDR1 SGHRS and CDR2 YFSETQ. This CDR3 has 15 amino acids. CDR3 in amino acids: CASSLTASNTGELFF. CDR3 bases: TGCGCCAGCAGCTTGACAGCTTCGAACACCGGGGAGCTGTTTTTT.

The J gene is TRBJ2-7, the V gene TRBV2, with TRBD2 identical over 7 bases. The V segment lost 7 bases and the J segment 7 bases; nucleotides outside the gene matches: 4. The germline CDR1 and CDR2 sequences are SNHLY and FYNNEI. The CDR3 contains 11 residues. The CDR3 bases are TGTGCCAGCACTGGGGAGGGGGAGCAGTACTTC. Residues: CASTGEGEQYF.

The chain has TRBV27 and TRBJ2-1; TRBD1 matches 9 bases. The germline CDR1 and CDR2 sequences are MNHEY and SMNVEV (reference sequence). The CDR3 is 17 amino acids. V dropped 5 bases and J dropped 16; count of bases not matched to a gene: 24. The chain's CDR3 is CASSLSRPGTGSTTKFF. CDR3 nucleotide sequence: TGTGCCAGCAGTCTCTCACGTCCCGGGACAGGGTCCACTACAAAATTCTTC.

This clone was counted only a few times. The chain couples TRBV27 to TRBJ2-7, with D possibly being TRBD2 (5 bases). V was shortened by 0 bases and J by 2 bases, with 8 bases between the two germline ends. Germline lookup yields CDR1 MNHEY and CDR2 SMNVEV (reference sequence). The length of the CDR3 is 14 residues. The CDR3 coding sequence is TGTGCCAGCAGTTTATCAGGACTGGCCTACGAGCAGTACTTC. Translation: CASSLSGLAYEQYF.

This clone was picked up a small number of times. At the DNA level, this CDR3 is encoded by other sequences in the same sample as well. V is TRBV7-2 and J is TRBJ2-1; 7 bases agree with TRBD2. With V trimmed by 1 base and J by 2 bases, 2 bases remained unmatched. From germline, CDR1 is SGHTA and CDR2 FQGNSA. The CDR3 spans 15 residues. CDR3 nucleotides: TGTGCCAGCAGCTTAGGAGCGGGGACCTACAATGAGCAGTTCTTC. Protein product: CASSLGAGTYNEQFF.

The chain is built from TRBV11-2 and TRBJ2-2, with D possibly TRBD2 on 6 matching bases. Germline values: CDR1 SGHAT, CDR2 FQNNGV. The CDR3 sequence is 16 residues long. Trimming left V 4 bases short and J 1 base short, with 13 bases between. The CDR3 spells CASSYYRTMNTGELFF. CDR3 DNA: TGTGCCAGCAGCTACTACAGGACTATGAACACCGGGGAGCTGTTTTTT.

The chain recombines TRBV2 with TRBJ2-5, with 8 bases aligning to TRBD2. This CDR3 spans 16 amino acids. The V gene's germline CDR1 is SNHLY and CDR2 FYNNEI. V trimming: 3 bases; J trimming: 5 bases; junction bases outside the gene matches: 11. Here the CDR3 reads CASSEGQRGGRETQYF. CDR3 DNA sequence: TGTGCCAGCAGTGAGGGGCAACGGGGGGGCCGTGAGACCCAGTACTTC.

This clone was seen at least ten times. The chain uses TRBV6-5 and TRBJ1-5, with D unresolved. Trimming took 7 bases from V and 3 from J, leaving 13 bases between them. Per the germline V gene, CDR1 is MNHEY and CDR2 is SVGAGI. CDR3 size: 14 residues. CDR3 sequence: CASTPRGFNQPQHF. The CDR3 DNA sequence: TGTGCCAGCACACCACGCGGGTTCAATCAGCCCCAGCATTTT.

For the CDR3, the DNA is TGTGCCAGTAGTACCCTGGACAGGGAAAACACCATATATTTT. Protein: CASSTLDRENTIYF. The rearrangement joins TRBV19 to TRBJ1-3; 8 bases align to TRBD1. Germline V CDR1 and CDR2: LNHDA, SQIVND (reference sequence). The V gene end was trimmed by 4 bases and the J gene end by 6 bases; junction bases not matched to a gene: 5. The CDR3 totals 14 residues. Together with reference TRBV19 and TRBJ1-3, the CDR3 gives the full variable domain: DGGITQSPKYLFRKEGQNVTLSCEQNLNHDAMYWYRQDPGQGLRLIYYSQIVNDFQKGDIAEGYSVSREKKESFPLTVTSAQKNPTAFYLCASSTLDRENTIYFGEGSWLTVV.

In this sample, this clone turned up a few times. The CDR3 is CASSRLADGGEQFF. CDR3 nucleotides: TGTGCCAGCAGCCGACTGGCCGACGGTGGCGAGCAGTTCTTC. The gene calls are TRBV7-3 and TRBJ2-1; D is ambiguous. Germline V gene lookup returns CDR1 SGHTA and CDR2 FQGTGA. This CDR3 is built from 14 residues. V was trimmed by 5 bases and J by 10 bases, leaving 18 bases between them.

The chain uses TRBV5-5 and TRBJ1-5; the D gene is possibly TRBD1 (6 bases). The CDR3 is 18 amino acids. The V and J ends lost 4 bases and 3 bases respectively, with 23 bases between them. CDR1 is SGHKS and CDR2 is YYEKEE in the germline V gene (reference sequence). CDR3 loop: CASSVYSLRGSLNQPQHF. As DNA, the CDR3 is TGTGCCAGCAGCGTTTATTCCCTCAGGGGCTCCCTCAATCAGCCCCAGCATTTT.

This clone was picked up one time. V gene TRBV7-3 combines with J gene TRBJ2-7, with D maybe TRBD2 (6 bases). Germline CDR1 reads SGHTA; CDR2 reads FQGTGA. Deletions cut 6 bases from V and 4 bases from J, with 16 bases between. CDR3 length: 14 residues. CDR3: CASSGGTLRYEQYF. CDR3 bases: TGTGCCAGCAGTGGAGGGACCCTACGATACGAGCAGTACTTC.

Note on this clone: Other DNA sequences of this sample code for an identical CDR3. The gene calls are TRBV7-3 and TRBJ2-2; the D gene is possibly TRBD1 (6 bases). The CDR3 runs 15 residues. Germline assignment: CDR1 SGHTA and CDR2 FQGTGA. The V gene lost 2 bases and the J gene lost 0 bases, with 7 bases spanning the gap. The chain's CDR3 is CASSLQGTNTGELFF. The CDR3 region has the DNA TGTGCCAGCAGCTTACAGGGGACGAACACCGGGGAGCTGTTTTTT.

The rearrangement joins TRBV11-2 to TRBJ2-2; TRBD2 agrees at 8 bases. The CDR3 totals 16 residues. Losses at the gene ends were 7 bases for V and 6 bases for J; bases not matched to a gene: 13. Looked up from germline, CDR1 is SGHAT and CDR2 is FQNNGV. CDR3 loop: CASTNGGGGTAGELFF. The CDR3 bases are TGTGCCAGCACCAACGGAGGCGGGGGGACCGCCGGGGAGCTGTTTTTT.

J is TRBJ1-1 and V is TRBV4-3, with 9 bases fitting TRBD1. The germline V gene encodes CDR1 LGHNA and CDR2 YSLEER. After removal of 0 bases from V and 5 bases from J, the junction contained 7 bases not matched to a gene. CDR3 length equals 16 residues. DNA for the CDR3: TGCGCCAGCAGCCAAGATCCCTACAGGGGGCTGACTGAAGCTTTCTTT. It specifies CASSQDPYRGLTEAFF.

This chain uses TRBV4-2 with TRBJ2-5; 9 bases map to TRBD2. V dropped 1 base and J dropped 2; count of bases not matched to a gene: 5. Germline lookup yields CDR1 LGHNA and CDR2 YNFKEQ. CDR3 length: 16 amino acids. The CDR3 spells CASSQAGGGEQETQYF. CDR3 coding DNA: TGTGCCAGCAGCCAAGCCGGCGGGGGGGAACAAGAGACCCAGTACTTC.

V and J are TRBV19 and TRBJ2-2, with D uncertain. Trimming stripped 2 bases from V and 7 bases from J, with 11 bases between. Germline V lookup: CDR1 LNHDA, CDR2 SQIVND (reference sequence). This CDR3 comprises 14 residues. The CDR3 reads CASSINDGGGELFF. The DNA of the CDR3 is TGTGCCAGTAGTATAAACGACGGCGGCGGGGAGCTGTTTTTT. Full variable domain (missing parts from reference TRBV19 and TRBJ2-2): DGGITQSPKYLFRKEGQNVTLSCEQNLNHDAMYWYRQDPGQGLRLIYYSQIVNDFQKGDIAEGYSVSREKKESFPLTVTSAQKNPTAFYLCASSINDGGGELFFGEGSRLTVL.

DNA for the CDR3: TGTGCCAGCACCCCGGGACAGGGGCGCCTGGGAAACACCATATATTTT. Its protein product is CASTPGQGRLGNTIYF. V usage is TRBV6-6 and J usage is TRBJ1-3; 10 nucleotides match TRBD1. The junction had 10 bases not matched to a gene; V was cut back by 7 bases and J by 4 bases. The CDR3 has 16 residues. CDR1 is MNHNY and CDR2 is SVGAGI in the germline V gene (reference sequence).

The gene calls are TRBV19 and TRBJ1-6, with 7 positions matching TRBD1. The V gene end was trimmed by 3 bases and the J gene end by 8 bases; junction bases not matched to a gene: 4. The CDR3 contains 14 residues. Germline values: CDR1 LNHDA, CDR2 SQIVND (reference sequence). The CDR3, as DNA: TGTGCCAGTAGTATGACAGGGACTGATTCACCCCTCCACTTT. This encodes CASSMTGTDSPLHF.

The chain is built from TRBV2 and TRBJ1-1; D is unclear. CDR1 and CDR2 from the germline V gene are SNHLY and FYNNEI. CDR3 length: 13 amino acids. Trimming stripped 7 bases from V and 2 bases from J, with 11 bases between. In DNA form, the CDR3 reads TGTGCCAGCAACCTTGATACTAACACTGAAGCTTTCTTT. Its protein is CASNLDTNTEAFF.